These 10 T cell receptor beta chains originate from one sample sequenced in a study of T-cell reconstitution after alpha-beta-depleted transplantation in children. Unique molecular identifiers were incorporated during preparation of the TCRbeta library. TCRdb fed the PCR reads into MiXCR, producing one record per CDR3 protein. The sample yields under 85,000 distinct CDR3 sequences, 18% seen once. The sequenced sample was PBMCs, mostly from graft donor cells, obtained 360 days after TCRalphabeta/CD19-depleted stem cell transplant. The origin of the receptors is a male patient between 2 and 10 years old who had a stem cell transplant for acute lymphoblastic leukemia, so the T cells may come from the graft donor.

This clonotype was picked up many times. The gene calls are TRBV20-1 and TRBJ2-3, with 9 bases matching TRBD2. V shed 4 bases and J 2 bases; nucleotides not matched to a gene: 10. CDR3 length equals 16 residues. Germline CDR1 reads DFQATT; CDR2 reads SNEGSKA (reference sequence). Written as DNA, the CDR3 is TGCAGTGCTACAAAACCTATAGCGGGAGCCACAGATACGCAGTATTTT. It codes for CSATKPIAGATDTQYF.

This clonotype has only a few counts. V is TRBV24-1 and J is TRBJ2-1; 7 bases line up with TRBD2. There are 13 residues in the CDR3. V shed 12 bases, J shed 6 bases, and the junction held 10 bases outside the gene matches. Germline V gene sequence: CDR1 KGHDR, CDR2 SFDVKD. CDR3 region: CASKASGSNEQFF. The CDR3 nucleotides are TGTGCCTCCAAGGCTAGCGGCAGCAATGAGCAGTTCTTC.

This clonotype was detected only a few times. The genes are TRBV10-3 and TRBJ2-3; 7 positions match TRBD2. Trimming cost V 0 bases and J 10 bases; bases outside gene matches: 1. CDR3 size: 12 residues. Germline CDR1 ENHRY, CDR2 SYGVKD. CDR3: CAISESGGAQYF. CDR3 bases: TGTGCCATCAGTGAGTCGGGAGGGGCGCAGTATTTT.

This clonotype appeared a few times. The chain has TRBV7-2 and TRBJ1-3; D gene ambiguous. This CDR3 has 14 amino acids. V lost 1 base, J lost 5 bases, and 9 bases lay in between. Germline V gene data show CDR1 as SGHTA and CDR2 as FQGNSA. The CDR3: CASSLDGYRNTIYF. CDR3 DNA: TGTGCCAGCAGCTTAGACGGCTACCGAAACACCATATATTTT.

V gene TRBV21-1 combines with J gene TRBJ2-3; the table assigns TRBD2, which was not confirmed against the DNA. TRBV21-1 is a pseudogene segment. There are 16 residues in the CDR3. In nucleotides, the CDR3 is TGTGCCAGCAGCAAATGGGCAGTCCCTAACACAGATACGCAGTATTTT. Translating it yields CASSKWAVPNTDTQYF.

The chain links TRBV6-5 to TRBJ2-7; D might be TRBD2 (5 bases). From germline, CDR1 is MNHEY and CDR2 SVGAGI. V shed 0 bases and J shed 1 base, with 7 bases lying between them. CDR3 length: 14 residues. CDR3 in DNA: TGTGCCAGCAGTTACTCGACTATTTCCTACGAGCAGTACTTC. As protein: CASSYSTISYEQYF.

This clonotype was recorded a few times. The CDR3 sequence: CASTPQVNTGELFF. The CDR3 DNA reads TGTGCCAGCACCCCCCAGGTGAACACCGGGGAGCTGTTTTTT. This chain uses TRBV6-1 with TRBJ2-2; D gene unclear. The CDR3 loop spans 14 amino acids. Trimming pared 7 bases from V and 1 base from J, leaving 10 bases between. Per germline, CDR1 MNHNS and CDR2 SASEGT.

The chain carries TRBV24-1 and TRBJ2-5; D gene unclear. The V gene's germline CDR1 is KGHDR and CDR2 SFDVKD. V gave up 0 bases and J gave up 5 bases, with 6 bases separating them. This CDR3 contains 13 residues. DNA for the CDR3: TGTGCCACCAGTGATTTGCTGAGGGAGACCCAGTACTTC. Its protein is CATSDLLRETQYF.

The V call is TRBV25-1, the J call TRBJ2-5; 9 bases align to TRBD2. The CDR3 spans 17 residues. Germline V gene lookup returns CDR1 MGHDK and CDR2 SYGVNS. The V and J ends lost 0 bases and 5 bases, in that order; junction bases with no gene match: 10. CDR3: CASSEYLAGGPGETQYF. The CDR3 DNA sequence: TGTGCCAGCAGTGAATATCTCGCGGGAGGGCCAGGCGAGACCCAGTACTTC.

This clonotype came up a few times. The chain is built from TRBV30 and TRBJ1-3; no definite D call. CDR1 is GTSNPN and CDR2 is SVGIG in the germline V gene (reference sequence). V lost 0 bases and J 0 bases, leaving 3 bases between the germline ends. CDR3 length: 13 amino acids. This CDR3 reads CAWSVTSGNTIYF. DNA for the CDR3: TGTGCCTGGAGTGTTACCTCTGGAAACACCATATATTTT.